This is a list of T cell receptor beta chains from one sample in a study of cytomegalovirus exposure and HLA in healthy donors. Only in-frame clones appear in the TCRdb table, and some are missing; sequencing was by immunoSEQ multiplex PCR. The sample lists fewer than 110,000 clones, more than 65% occurring once. Sequenced: PBMCs. The receptors derive from a male donor in good health and CMV-seronegative. Both conserved end residues are part of each CDR3. D genes are given only for firm matches. Clone size is shown for a subset of rows, as once, few, many or a class of expanded clone.

.	TRBV30	.	TRBJ2-3	CAWSSEDTQYF	TGTGCCTGGAGTTCGGAGGATACGCAGTATTTT
.	TRBV10-3	.	TRBJ1-4	CAISESGNEKLFF	TGTGCCATCAGTGAAAGCGGAAATGAAAAACTGTTTTTT
.	TRBV4-1	few	TRBJ1-4	CASSQAGSYGLTNEKLFF	TGCGCCAGCAGCCAAGCTGGAAGTTACGGGTTAACTAATGAAAAACTGTTTTTT
TRBD2	TRBV6-4	.	TRBJ2-5	CASSDTPGLAGEETQYF	TGTGCCAGCAGTGACACCCCCGGACTAGCGGGCGAGGAGACCCAGTACTTC
.	TRBV9	.	TRBJ1-4	CASSVGGGATNEKLFF	TGTGCCAGCAGCGTAGGTGGCGGGGCAACTAATGAAAAACTGTTTTTT
.	TRBV6-1	.	TRBJ2-4	CASSEGPENIQYF	TGTGCCAGCAGTGAGGGGCCGGAAAACATTCAGTACTTC
.	TRBV5-1	.	TRBJ2-1	CASSLADGVLGSYNEQFF	TGCGCCAGCAGCTTGGCCGACGGGGTCCTAGGATCCTACAATGAGCAGTTCTTC
.	TRBV4-1	.	TRBJ1-1	CASSQNVLGGTEAFF	TGCGCCAGCAGCCAAAATGTTCTAGGGGGAACTGAAGCTTTCTTT
.	TRBV5-6	.	TRBJ1-1	CASSLAASDTEAFF	TGTGCCAGCAGCTTGGCCGCATCGGACACTGAAGCTTTCTTT
TRBD2	TRBV2	.	TRBJ2-3	CASSPWTSITDTQYF	TGTGCCAGCAGTCCGTGGACTAGCATTACAGATACGCAGTATTTT
.	TRBV29-1	.	TRBJ2-7	CSVENSYEQYF	TGCAGCGTTGAGAATTCCTACGAGCAGTACTTC
.	TRBV7-6	once	TRBJ2-5	CASSRDIATQYF	TGTGCCAGCAGCCGGGACATTGCGACCCAGTACTTC
.	TRBV18	.	TRBJ2-3	CASSPGTQGTDTQYF	TGTGCCAGCTCACCAGGGACACAGGGCACAGATACGCAGTATTTT
TRBD2	TRBV4-1	.	TRBJ2-4	CASSQDPPQRGNIQYF	TGCGCCAGCAGCCAAGATCCACCTCAGCGGGGAAACATTCAGTACTTC
TRBD1	TRBV6-1	.	TRBJ1-1	CASSPQETGGTEAFF	TGTGCCAGCAGTCCCCAGGAAACAGGGGGCACTGAAGCTTTCTTT
TRBD2	TRBV6-6	.	TRBJ2-7	CASSYLGGTYEQYF	TGTGCCAGCAGTTACCTCGGGGGGACCTACGAGCAGTACTTC
TRBD2	TRBV5-4	.	TRBJ2-3	CASRGARPLAGADTQYF	TGTGCCAGCAGAGGAGCCAGGCCGCTAGCGGGAGCAGATACGCAGTATTTT
TRBD2	TRBV27	few	TRBJ2-3	CASSPGPSGTDTQYF	TGTGCCAGCAGCCCCGGACCTAGCGGGACAGATACGCAGTATTTT
TRBD1	TRBV7-2	.	TRBJ2-7	CASSPRGGTGNVFREQYF	TGTGCCAGCAGCCCTAGAGGGGGGACAGGAAATGTATTTCGCGAGCAGTACTTC
TRBD1	TRBV28	few	TRBJ2-7	CASSLNTGTGMTYEQYF	TGTGCCAGCAGTTTAAATACCGGGACAGGGATGACCTACGAGCAGTACTTC
.	TRBV6-6	.	TRBJ2-7	CASSFYYEQYF	TGTGCCAGCAGTTTCTACTACGAGCAGTACTTC
.	TRBV19	.	TRBJ1-5	CASSIIGGEPQHF	TGTGCCAGTAGTATAATTGGGGGGGAGCCCCAGCATTTT
.	TRBV10-1	.	TRBJ2-1	CASSDFQLDRTHEQFF	TGCGCCAGCAGTGATTTCCAGCTCGACAGGACCCATGAGCAGTTCTTC
.	TRBV29-1	.	TRBJ1-2	CSVEDRGGGGRYGYTF	TGCAGCGTTGAAGATAGAGGAGGGGGGGGACGTTATGGCTACACCTTC
.	TRBV7-2	.	TRBJ2-3	CASSRSQGSTDTQYF	TGTGCCAGCAGCCGGTCGCAGGGGAGCACAGATACGCAGTATTTT
.	TRBV27	.	TRBJ2-3	CASGLAATDTQYF	TGTGCCAGCGGGTTAGCAGCCACAGATACGCAGTATTTT
TRBD1	TRBV2	.	TRBJ1-1	CASSDTPTGAGEKMNTEAFF	TGTGCCAGCAGTGATACACCCACAGGGGCCGGCGAAAAGATGAACACTGAAGCTTTCTTT
.	TRBV15	.	TRBJ1-5	CATSTVDSSNQPQHF	TGTGCCACCAGCACCGTCGACAGTTCAAATCAGCCCCAGCATTTT
.	TRBV19	.	TRBJ2-7	CASSIQGKNYEQYF	TGTGCCAGTAGTATTCAGGGAAAGAACTACGAGCAGTACTTC
.	TRBV15	.	TRBJ2-7	CATSSGSPYEQYF	TGTGCCACCAGCAGCGGTTCTCCCTACGAGCAGTACTTC
TRBD2	TRBV6-5	.	TRBJ2-7	CASRLAGGPSYEQYF	TGTGCCAGCAGACTAGCGGGAGGGCCCTCCTACGAGCAGTACTTC
TRBD2	TRBV28	.	TRBJ2-5	CASSPRGVAGGSQETQYF	TGTGCCAGCAGTCCCCGTGGGGTAGCGGGAGGCTCCCAAGAGACCCAGTACTTC
TRBD1	TRBV5-1	.	TRBJ1-5	CASSVGTDRGNQPQHF	TGCGCCAGCAGCGTAGGAACGGACAGGGGCAATCAGCCCCAGCATTTT
TRBD2	TRBV4-1	.	TRBJ2-7	CASSQEKGLAYEQYF	TGCGCCAGCAGCCAGGAAAAGGGACTAGCCTACGAGCAGTACTTC
TRBD1	TRBV5-4	.	TRBJ2-7	CASSFWQGAYEQYF	TGTGCCAGCAGCTTTTGGCAGGGGGCCTACGAGCAGTACTTC
.	TRBV6-1	.	TRBJ1-4	CASSEDFWSRESATNEKLFF	TGTGCCAGCAGTGAAGATTTCTGGAGCAGGGAAAGTGCAACTAATGAAAAACTGTTTTTT
.	TRBV6-5	.	TRBJ1-2	CASSYSRGRDYGYTF	TGTGCCAGCAGTTACTCACGGGGAAGAGACTATGGCTACACCTTC
TRBD1	TRBV7-6	.	TRBJ2-1	CASSLVRGNNEQFF	TGTGCCAGCAGCTTGGTCAGGGGGAACAATGAGCAGTTCTTC